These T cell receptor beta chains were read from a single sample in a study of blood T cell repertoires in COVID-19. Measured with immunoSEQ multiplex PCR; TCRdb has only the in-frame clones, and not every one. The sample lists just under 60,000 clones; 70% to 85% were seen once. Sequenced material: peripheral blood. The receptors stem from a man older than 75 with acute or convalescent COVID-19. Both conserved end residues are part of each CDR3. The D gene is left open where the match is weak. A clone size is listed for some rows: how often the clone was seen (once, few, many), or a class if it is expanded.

TGTGCCAGTAGCGAGAACAGGGTGCGTGGCTACACCTTC CASSENRVRGYTF NA NA TRBJ1-2 TRBV19
TGTGCCAGCAGCAAAGCATGGCAGGGGGTTTTCTACGAGCAGTACTTC CASSKAWQGVFYEQYF NA NA TRBJ2-7 TRBV21-1
TGTGCCAGCAGCTTCATAGGAGGCGCTGAAGCTTTCTTT CASSFIGGAEAFF NA few TRBJ1-1 TRBV11-3
TGTGCCAGTGAGGCGGGGGCGAACACCGGGGAGCTGTTTTTT CASEAGANTGELFF TRBD2 NA TRBJ2-2 TRBV19
TGCGCCAGCAGAAGGGGCATGAACACTGAAGCTTTCTTT CASRRGMNTEAFF NA NA TRBJ1-1 TRBV10-1
TGTGCCAGCAGCCAAGCTGAGGCCGGGGGGACTGAAGCTTTCTTT CASSQAEAGGTEAFF NA NA TRBJ1-1 TRBV3-1/TRBV3-2
TGCAGTGCTAGACTAGGGGAAACCCAGTACTTC CSARLGETQYF NA NA TRBJ2-5 TRBV20-1
TGTGCTAGTGGACGTTCTCAGGGGACTGGAAACACCATATATTTT CASGRSQGTGNTIYF NA NA TRBJ1-3 TRBV12-5
TGTGCCAGCAGTAAAACCGGGACAGGGGGCTCTCAGCCCCAGCATTTT CASSKTGTGGSQPQHF TRBD1 NA TRBJ1-5 TRBV2
TGTGCCAGCAGCCCCAACCGGGGCGGGGGGGGAAACAATGAGCAGTTCTTC CASSPNRGGGGNNEQFF TRBD2 NA TRBJ2-1 TRBV7-2
TGTGCCAGCAGCCCCGGCAGGGAGGGTAATTCACCCCTCCACTTT CASSPGREGNSPLHF NA NA TRBJ1-6 TRBV2
TGTGCCAGCAGCTTAGCCGGGACAGACACTGAAGCTTTCTTT CASSLAGTDTEAFF TRBD1 NA TRBJ1-1 TRBV11-2
TGCGCCAGCAGCTTGACAGGGAGCCAAGAGACCCAGTACTTC CASSLTGSQETQYF NA NA TRBJ2-5 TRBV5-1
TGTGCCAGCAGCAGGAACACTGAAGCTTTCTTT CASSRNTEAFF NA few TRBJ1-1 TRBV6-5
TGTGCCAGCAGTTTGGCGGGAGTGAGAGAGCAGTACTTC CASSLAGVREQYF TRBD2 NA TRBJ2-7 TRBV12-3/TRBV12-4
TGCGCCAGCAGCTTGGTTAATCAGGGGCGAGAGACCCAGTACTTC CASSLVNQGRETQYF NA NA TRBJ2-5 TRBV5-1
TGCGCCATGGGACAGGGTAACAACGAGCAGTACTTC CAMGQGNNEQYF TRBD1 NA TRBJ2-7 TRBV5-1
TGTGCCAGCAGCCGAACAGGGACCTACTCCTACAATGAGCAGTTCTTC CASSRTGTYSYNEQFF NA NA TRBJ2-1 TRBV14
TGTGCCTGGTACACAGGCGGAAACACCATATATTTT CAWYTGGNTIYF NA NA TRBJ1-3 TRBV30
TGTGCCAGCAGCTTGGGCCTAGCGGGGTCCGGGGAGCTGTTTTTT CASSLGLAGSGELFF TRBD2 few TRBJ2-2 TRBV5-6
TGTGCCAGCAGCTTAACAGGGCAGGGGGCGGCCGGGGAGCTGTTTTTT CASSLTGQGAAGELFF TRBD1 NA TRBJ2-2 TRBV7-3
TGTGCCACCGGGACTAGCGGGACTGGGGAGACCCAGTACTTC CATGTSGTGETQYF TRBD2 NA TRBJ2-5 TRBV19
TGTGCCAGTAGTCCCCTGCCCCGGGACACTGAAGCTTTCTTT CASSPLPRDTEAFF NA NA TRBJ1-1 TRBV19
TGCAGCGCAAAAAAAGGACAGGACTATGGCTACACCTTC CSAKKGQDYGYTF TRBD1 NA TRBJ1-2 TRBV29-1
TGTGCCAGCAGCTCCGCATGGGGGCATGAAAAACTGTTTTTT CASSSAWGHEKLFF NA NA TRBJ1-4 TRBV3-1/TRBV3-2
TGTGCCAGCAGCACCGGGACTAGCGCTGGGGAGACCCAGTACTTC CASSTGTSAGETQYF TRBD2 NA TRBJ2-5 TRBV5-6
TGTGCCAGCAGGATACCGATTAGCTCTGGAAACACCATATATTTT CASRIPISSGNTIYF NA once TRBJ1-3 TRBV6-5
TGTGCCAGCCTGAAGGAGGCAGGTGAAAAACTGTTTTTT CASLKEAGEKLFF NA NA TRBJ1-4 TRBV12-3/TRBV12-4
TGTGCCAGCACCTTGGCAGGCGCAGATACGCAGTATTTT CASTLAGADTQYF NA NA TRBJ2-3 TRBV27
TGTGCCAGCAGCGTCATGAGGGAGCCGAACACTGAAGCTTTCTTT CASSVMREPNTEAFF NA NA TRBJ1-1 TRBV7-9
TGTGCCACCGGACGGACGGCGGGGTCTGGTGAAGCTTTCTTT CATGRTAGSGEAFF NA NA TRBJ1-1 TRBV9
TGCAGCGTGCCCGGGGGGGTTGGCGAGACCCAGTACTTC CSVPGGVGETQYF TRBD2 NA TRBJ2-5 TRBV29-1
TGTGCCAGCAGTGAAGCGCTTAGCCAGAGCACCGGGGAGCTGTTTTTT CASSEALSQSTGELFF NA NA TRBJ2-2 TRBV2